The present entry profiles one T cell receptor (beta chain) with its context. The V gene's germline CDR1 is GTSNPN and CDR2 SVGIG (reference sequence). V lost 1 base and J lost 3; bases outside the gene matches: 9. The length of the CDR3 is 16 residues. This sample was included in a study of blood T cell repertoires in COVID-19. Study as a whole: There were acute and convalescent COVID-19 samples, and they came from the United States, Italy and Spain.

Measured with immunoSEQ multiplex PCR; TCRdb has only the in-frame clones, and not every one. The table has a few hundred thousand clones, nearly 90% seen once; the top ten hold around 4.5%. Participants spanned ages about 18 to 90 years and resided in 20 to 30 US areas. Material for sequencing was PBMCs or T cells enriched from blood (not recorded which). V usage is TRBV30 and J usage is TRBJ1-5; 7 bases are a match to TRBD1. This clonotype was sampled from a woman between 18 and 30 years old with acute COVID-19. The DNA of the CDR3 is TGTGCCTGGAGTGAGACAGGGCGGGGATTCAATCAGCCCCAGCATTTT. Encoded protein: CAWSETGRGFNQPQHF.